This is a list of T cell receptor beta chains from one sample in a study of T cell responses to AZD1222 COVID-19 vaccine. The table came from immunoSEQ multiplex PCR; TCRdb's copy has only in-frame clones and leaves some out. The sample lists about 160,000 clones; approximately 90% were seen once. The sample was peripheral blood, taken on day 0 of AZD1222 vaccination. The receptors were sampled from an adult in good health. The conserved cysteine and the conserved F or W are not part of the CDR3 here.

J gene	CDR3 length	V gene	CDR3 protein
TRBJ2-7	12	TRBV5-4	ASSARDRGDEQY
TRBJ1-2	14	TRBV10-3	AISESKRTANYGYT
TRBJ1-2	11	TRBV28	ASSPTPGYGYT
TRBJ2-1	11	TRBV28	ASSWGLYNEQF
TRBJ2-7	13	TRBV24-1	ATSDASGTQYEQY
TRBJ1-2	14	TRBV3-1/TRBV3-2	ASSQGGDRSFSGYT
TRBJ2-5	11	TRBV7-3	ASSSGIQETQY
TRBJ2-7	10	TRBV5-1	ASSPERVEQY
TRBJ1-1	14	TRBV11-3	ASRDRAAGLNTEAF
TRBJ1-1	16	TRBV7-9	ASSLGTTRTRMNTEAF
TRBJ2-5	14	TRBV27	ASSQGLLPIKETQY
TRBJ1-5	14	TRBV3-1/TRBV3-2	ASSPGQYISNQPQH
TRBJ1-5	12	TRBV7-9	ASSLSFGNQPQH
TRBJ2-7	12	TRBV6-5	ASSLLASSYEQY
TRBJ2-2	12	TRBV30	AWNRGANTGELF
TRBJ2-3	14	TRBV2	ASNLPGTSDTDTQY
TRBJ2-3	17	TRBV4-3	ASSETRGGTGRSTDTQY
TRBJ1-3	13	TRBV7-2	ASSFGGGSGNTIY
TRBJ2-1	13	TRBV11-2	ASSLGGVAPNEQF
TRBJ2-2	14	TRBV3-1/TRBV3-2	ASSQDRPQSPGELF
TRBJ1-1	11	TRBV29-1	SVITYPFTEAF
TRBJ2-5	10	TRBV11-1	ASSQGQETQY
TRBJ2-7	11	TRBV18	ASHKDGSYEQY
TRBJ2-2	15	TRBV24-1	ATSDPLIWANTGELF
TRBJ2-2	14	TRBV2	ASSPGGTAGSGELF
TRBJ2-6	17	TRBV5-1	ASSIQPTGFVSGANVLT
TRBJ2-7	13	TRBV19	ASSSGVAASYEQY
TRBJ2-3	12	TRBV6-5	ASSIAGGTDTQY
TRBJ1-2	12	TRBV19	ASRGGQTNYGYT
TRBJ1-4	14	TRBV5-6	ASSDGTGQRNEKLF
TRBJ1-4	13	TRBV7-9	ASSHPRGANEKLF
TRBJ1-1	12	TRBV11-2	ASSHPVMNTEAF
TRBJ2-5	13	TRBV5-1	ASSLSTSGGGAQY
TRBJ2-4	11	TRBV12-3/TRBV12-4	ASRRDRENIQY
TRBJ2-7	11	TRBV9	ASGQGNSYEQY
TRBJ2-1	13	TRBV5-4	ASSLGGRSENEQF
TRBJ2-6	13	TRBV7-6	ASSLVWSGANVLT
TRBJ2-2	15	TRBV5-4	ASSLDPAGGTTGELF
TRBJ2-1	12	TRBV10-1	ASGNLAGANEQF
TRBJ1-2	10	TRBV12-3/TRBV12-4	ASSLLHYGYT
TRBJ1-6	17	TRBV14	ASSQDLGQASSYNSPLH